The clone carrying this T cell receptor (beta chain) was detected ten times or more. Its target is unknown. CDR3 size: 14 residues. The germline V and J ends were trimmed by 9 bases and 3 bases, with 14 bases remaining between them. This entry is derived from a study of molecular identifiers for immune sequencing clone quantification. Previously described methods and listed TCR primers produced bulk TCR libraries. TCRdb called the PCR reads again in MiXCR, with one record for every CDR3 protein. This table holds approximately 37,000 distinct CDR3 sequences, roughly a fifth found once. Points from the study as a whole: Naive cells had under 1% of molecules in clones above 20 RNA copies, effectors over 99%. Spiked TCR RNA from one Jurkat cell reportedly showed up when mixed among one million naive cells.

When naive CD8 T cells were sorted, they were gated as CD8+CD4-CCR7+CD45RA+. Source material: naive CD8+ T cells from blood, with Jurkat cell RNA spiked in. Subset noted: FACS-sorted CD8+CD4-CCR7+CD45RA+ naive T cells. The chain uses TRBV23-1 and TRBJ1-4; D possibly corresponds to TRBD1 (5 bases). TRBV23-1 falls under the ORF class, with uncertain function. The TCR was taken from a human donor in good health. Some libraries in this study had Jurkat cell RNA spiked in. The CDR3 is CARPSGGANEKLFF. Here the CDR3 DNA reads TGCGCCAGGCCATCGGGGGGGGCTAATGAAAAACTGTTTTTT.